A single sample gave rise to the 27 T cell receptor beta chains below, sequenced in a study of blood T cell repertoires in COVID-19 (dated by TCRdb to 2019 to 2021). Preparation of the library involved the immunoSEQ multiplex PCR assay. TCRdb limited this immuneACCESS table to in-frame rearrangements with V and J called. A share of clones is missing; checked studies link under half to unresolved V genes, and the rest is unexplained. For this sample the table gives approximately 300,000 clones, of which 90% were detected only once. Around 4.5% of the sample comes from the top ten. Sequencing was done on a sample of PBMCs or T cells enriched from blood (not recorded which). All receptors come from a young woman with acute COVID-19.

The CDR3 protein is CASSQVTRTGGFQETQYF. The CDR3 coding sequence is TGTGCCAGCAGCCAAGTCACTCGGACAGGGGGTTTCCAAGAGACCCAGTACTTC. The chain carries TRBV7-9 and TRBJ2-5; 10 bases align to TRBD1. The CDR3 totals 18 residues. Germline V gene data show CDR1 as SEHNR and CDR2 as FQNEAQ (reference sequence). The trim removed 5 bases at V and 1 base at J, leaving 13 bases unmatched. The complete variable domain, with remaining parts taken from reference TRBV7-9 and TRBJ2-5, reads DTGVSQNPRHKITKRGQNVTFRCDPISEHNRLYWYRQTLGQGPEFLTYFQNEAQLEKSRLLSDRFSAERPKGSFSTLEIQRTEQGDSAMYLCASSQVTRTGGFQETQYFGPGTRLLVL.

This chain joins TRBV19 and TRBJ2-1; TRBD1 matches at 7 bases. Germline V gene lookup returns CDR1 LNHDA and CDR2 SQIVND (reference sequence). The V and J ends lost 7 bases and 6 bases, in that order; junction bases with no gene match: 9. The CDR3 covers 14 residues. CDR3 DNA sequence: TGTGCCAGTACCGATCCGGGACAGACCAATGAGCAGTTCTTC. It translates to CASTDPGQTNEQFF.

The chain recombines TRBV28 with TRBJ2-6; 8 positions match TRBD1. The CDR3 covers 17 residues. From germline, CDR1 is MDHEN and CDR2 SYDVKM. J was trimmed by 0 bases and V by 6 bases; bases with no gene match: 7. The CDR3 sequence is CASREGTGYSGANVLTF. In nucleotides, the CDR3 is TGTGCCAGCAGAGAAGGGACAGGCTACTCTGGGGCCAACGTCCTGACTTTC.

In this sample, this clone turned up a few times. The chain carries TRBV14 and TRBJ1-2, with a tentative D call TRBD1 (6 bases). The CDR3 length is 16 residues. CDR1 is SGHDN, CDR2 FVKESK, per germline. Trimming took 4 bases from V and 2 from J, leaving 17 bases between them. The CDR3 DNA sequence: TGTGCCAGCAGCCCCCACACCAGGGGCCCAAACTATGGCTACACCTTC. Its translation: CASSPHTRGPNYGYTF.

The V call is TRBV14, the J call TRBJ1-3; TRBD1 is a possible D gene (6 bases). V was trimmed by 2 bases and J by 1 base, leaving 6 bases between them. Germline CDR1 SGHDN, CDR2 FVKESK. This CDR3 region has 14 residues. The CDR3: CASSQRGSGNTIYF. The CDR3 nucleotides are TGTGCCAGCAGCCAAAGGGGGTCTGGAAACACCATATATTTT.

This clone appeared once. The V gene is TRBV11-2, the J gene TRBJ1-1; the D is unclear. V lost 0 bases, J lost 1 base, and 6 bases lay in between. The germline gives CDR1 SGHAT, CDR2 FQNNGV. CDR3 size: 14 residues. CDR3 coding DNA: TGTGCCAGCAGCTTAGATCCCGGGAACACTGAAGCTTTCTTT. This gives the protein CASSLDPGNTEAFF.

This clone appeared once. The J gene is TRBJ1-5, the V gene TRBV19; no definite D call. Trimming took off 4 bases at V and 0 bases at J, with 16 bases between the two ends. This CDR3 has 17 amino acids. Germline CDR1 LNHDA, CDR2 SQIVND (reference sequence). In nucleotides, the CDR3 is TGTGCCAGTAGTACCCTAGGCTATGGTTATAGCAATCAGCCCCAGCATTTT. Translation gives CASSTLGYGYSNQPQHF.

This chain joins TRBV3-1 (or the pseudogene TRBV3-2) and TRBJ2-7; D may be TRBD2 (5 bases). The CDR3 covers 15 residues. CDR1 is LGHDT, CDR2 YNNKEL, per germline (reference sequence). The V and J ends lost 1 base and 4 bases respectively, with 14 bases between them. This chain's CDR3 is CASSQVVGVRYEQYF. CDR3 DNA: TGTGCCAGCAGCCAAGTGGTGGGAGTACGGTACGAGCAGTACTTC.

The chain couples TRBV28 to TRBJ1-1; D may be TRBD1 (6 bases). V lost 4 bases to trimming and J lost 1 base, with 19 bases between them. Germline CDR1 and CDR2: MDHEN and SYDVKM. The length of the CDR3 is 17 residues. The CDR3, as DNA: TGTGCCAGCAGTTCTTCCGCGCTGGACAGCACGAACACTGAAGCTTTCTTT. Its protein product is CASSSSALDSTNTEAFF.

V and J are TRBV5-8 and TRBJ2-7; D may be TRBD1 (6 bases). Per the germline V gene, CDR1 is SGHTS and CDR2 is YDEGEE. The CDR3 is 14 amino acids. Trimming cost V 1 base and J 4 bases, with 12 bases left between them. DNA of the CDR3: TGTGCCAGCAGCTTGTCAGCCAGGGGATACGAGCAGTACTTC. As protein: CASSLSARGYEQYF.

The chain couples TRBV11-2 to TRBJ2-6; TRBD1 matches 7 bases. The CDR3 contains 18 residues. Germline V gene sequence: CDR1 SGHAT, CDR2 FQNNGV. V lost 0 bases and J lost 1; bases outside the gene matches: 6. Written as DNA, the CDR3 is TGTGCCAGCAGCTTAGAGGTGACAGGGTATTCTGGGGCCAACGTCCTGACTTTC. As protein: CASSLEVTGYSGANVLTF.

V is TRBV20-1 and J is TRBJ1-2; D is undetermined. With 3 bases removed from V and 0 bases from J, the gap between germline ends came to 5 bases. The CDR3 covers 12 residues. The germline V gene has CDR1 DFQATT and CDR2 SNEGSKA (reference sequence). The CDR3 DNA reads as TGCAGTGCTAGTGCAGCTAACTATGGCTACACCTTC. Translated: CSASAANYGYTF.

This clone was picked up a small number of times. The chain is built from TRBV7-9 and TRBJ2-7, with D possibly matching TRBD2 (5 bases). The CDR3 is 14 residues long. V lost 1 base to trimming and J lost 0 bases, with 7 bases between them. The germline V gene has CDR1 SEHNR and CDR2 FQNEAQ (reference sequence). CDR3 DNA: TGTGCCAGCAGCTTAGAAGGGAGCTCCTACGAGCAGTACTTC. It encodes CASSLEGSSYEQYF.

This clone occurred once. The chain uses TRBV18 and TRBJ2-2; TRBD1 aligns across 9 bases. The V segment lost 2 bases and the J segment 3 bases; nucleotides outside the gene matches: 7. CDR1 is KGHSH and CDR2 is LQKENI in the germline V gene. The CDR3 extends over 17 amino acids. The CDR3 nucleotides read TGTGCCAGCTCACCATCGGGGACAGGGAGGTACACCGGGGAGCTGTTTTTT. This gives the protein CASSPSGTGRYTGELFF.

The chain has TRBV7-3 and TRBJ2-1; 8 bases align to TRBD2. Germline V gene lookup returns CDR1 SGHTA and CDR2 FQGTGA. This CDR3 has 17 amino acids. The V gene end was trimmed by 0 bases and the J gene end by 2 bases; junction bases not matched to a gene: 6. CDR3 in amino acids: CASSLTWDSGAYNEQFF. The CDR3 DNA is TGTGCCAGCAGCTTAACGTGGGATAGCGGGGCCTACAATGAGCAGTTCTTC. Full variable domain (remainder filled in from reference TRBV7-3 and TRBJ2-1): GAGVSQTPSNKVTEKGKYVELRCDPISGHTALYWYRQSLGQGPEFLIYFQGTGAADDSGLPNDRFFAVRPEGSVSTLKIQRTERGDSAVYLCASSLTWDSGAYNEQFFGPGTRLTVL.

The rearrangement uses TRBV27 and TRBJ1-5; a possible D gene is TRBD1 (6 bases). The CDR3 is 12 amino acids. Germline CDR1 and CDR2: MNHEY and SMNVEV (reference sequence). V was trimmed by 8 bases and J by 7 bases, leaving 12 bases between them. The CDR3 DNA sequence: TGTGCCAGCGCACAGGGACTACAGCCCCAGCATTTT. This sequence encodes CASAQGLQPQHF.

This rearrangement joins TRBV27 to TRBJ1-2; 8 nucleotides align to TRBD1. The CDR3 extends over 14 amino acids. The J segment lost 5 bases and the V segment lost 5 bases, leaving 7 bases of the junction unmatched. Germline CDR1 MNHEY, CDR2 SMNVEV (reference sequence). The CDR3 coding sequence is TGTGCCAGCAGTGATTTCCGGACAGGGTATGGCTACACCTTC. The encoded protein is CASSDFRTGYGYTF.

This chain links TRBV28 with TRBJ1-1; D is undetermined. CDR3 length: 13 residues. V was pared by 3 bases and J by 1 base, with 6 bases between. Germline V CDR1 and CDR2: MDHEN, SYDVKM. The CDR3 protein is CASSFKRNTEAFF. CDR3 nucleotides: TGTGCCAGCAGTTTCAAGCGGAACACTGAAGCTTTCTTT.

This rearrangement joins TRBV5-1 to TRBJ2-1; TRBD2 might be the D (6 bases). Germline-derived CDR1 and CDR2 are SGHRS and YFSETQ. This CDR3 is built from 16 residues. The germline V and J ends were trimmed by 3 bases and 2 bases, with 15 bases remaining between them. The CDR3 spells CASSWSGDLTYNEQFF. The CDR3 coding sequence is TGCGCCAGCAGCTGGAGTGGGGACTTGACCTACAATGAGCAGTTCTTC.

The chain has TRBV11-2 and TRBJ1-3; no clear D. Germline CDR1 is SGHAT and CDR2 is FQNNGV. V lost 3 bases and J 0 bases, leaving 6 bases between the germline ends. This CDR3 region has 14 residues. CDR3 sequence (DNA): TGTGCCAGCAGCTTGTCCCGCTCTGGAAACACCATATATTTT. As protein: CASSLSRSGNTIYF.

The chain is built from TRBV9 and TRBJ1-2; TRBD1 might be the D (6 bases). The CDR3 extends over 11 amino acids. The germline V gene encodes CDR1 SGDLS and CDR2 YYNGEE. The V gene lost 0 bases and the J gene lost 11 bases, with 8 bases spanning the gap. CDR3 region: CASSVDRAYTF. CDR3 in DNA: TGTGCCAGCAGCGTAGACAGGGCTTACACCTTC. The full variable domain, completed using reference TRBV9 and TRBJ1-2, is DSGVTQTPKHLITATGQRVTLRCSPRSGDLSVYWYQQSLDQGLQFLIQYYNGEERAKGNILERFSAQQFPDLHSELNLSSLELGDSALYFCASSVDRAYTFGSGTRLTVV.

The V call is TRBV5-1, the J call TRBJ2-1; TRBD2 matches at 8 bases. The J segment lost 2 bases and the V segment lost 4 bases, leaving 5 bases of the junction unmatched. This CDR3 spans 15 amino acids. Per the germline V gene, CDR1 is SGHRS and CDR2 is YFSETQ. As DNA, the CDR3 is TGCGCCAGCAGCCCCTTAGCGGGACCCTACAATGAGCAGTTCTTC. Translating it yields CASSPLAGPYNEQFF.

This clone was detected a few times. The chain employs TRBV28 and TRBJ1-6; perhaps TRBD1 as D (5 bases). Germline V gene data show CDR1 as MDHEN and CDR2 as SYDVKM. Trimming shortened V by 3 bases and J by 9 bases, and 12 bases separated the two germline ends. The CDR3 is made up of 14 amino acids. The CDR3 region is CASSFRQGASPLHF. The CDR3 DNA sequence: TGTGCCAGCAGTTTTCGGCAGGGTGCTTCACCCCTCCACTTT.

The rearrangement uses TRBV7-9 and TRBJ2-7; perhaps TRBD2 as D (6 bases). From germline, CDR1 is SEHNR and CDR2 FQNEAQ (reference sequence). Trimming pared 0 bases from V and 3 bases from J, leaving 12 bases between. This CDR3 spans 15 amino acids. The CDR3 DNA reads TGTGCCAGCAGCTTAGCGGGACTTTCATACTACGAGCAGTACTTC. It is translated as CASSLAGLSYYEQYF.

The chain recombines TRBV28 with TRBJ2-1; no clear D gene. Germline CDR1 MDHEN, CDR2 SYDVKM. Trimming took 3 bases from V and 11 from J, leaving 8 bases between them. The CDR3 sequence is 11 residues long. For the CDR3, the DNA is TGTGCCAGCAGTTTGAGTTACCAGCAGTTCTTC. Its translation: CASSLSYQQFF.

The sample holds a few counts of this clone. The chain joins TRBV9 to TRBJ1-6; 7 bases are a match to TRBD1. This CDR3 region has 12 residues. In germline, CDR1 is SGDLS, CDR2 YYNGEE. The V and J ends lost 3 bases and 9 bases, in that order; junction bases with no gene match: 0. The CDR3 sequence is CASSGQGSPLHF. For the CDR3, the DNA is TGTGCCAGCAGCGGACAGGGTTCACCCCTCCACTTT.

The chain carries TRBV3-1 (or the pseudogene TRBV3-2) and TRBJ2-7; no clear D. Germline assignment: CDR1 LGHDT and CDR2 YNNKEL (reference sequence). Trimming left V 2 bases short and J 0 bases short, with 8 bases between. The CDR3 totals 14 residues. The CDR3 nucleotides are TGTGCCAGCAGCCAACTCATCGGCTCCTACGAGCAGTACTTC. It encodes CASSQLIGSYEQYF.